The rows below give T cell receptor beta chains drawn from one sample of a study of OX40 agonist ivuxolimab in advanced cancers. Clones were read by immunoSEQ multiplex PCR, and TCRdb kept only the in-frame ones, dropping some. The sample holds approximately 79,000 clones; about 89% are singletons and the top ten take more than 0.45%. This material consisted of CD4+ or CD8+ T cells sorted from blood, taken in a trial of the OX40 agonist ivuxolimab. These receptors were collected from an adult with an advanced solid tumor such as melanoma, head and neck, liver or kidney cancer. The CDR3 runs from the conserved cysteine through the conserved F or W. A D gene is named only where the DNA matches it firmly. Part of the rows lack a size; the others show once, few, many or a class for expanded clones.

d_call | clone_size | j_call | v_call | cdr3_aa | cdr3_nt
- | once | TRBJ1-1 | TRBV5-8 | CASCAGQSNTEAFF | TGTGCCAGCTGTGCCGGACAGTCGAACACTGAAGCTTTCTTT
- | - | TRBJ1-2 | TRBV6-6 | CASSSADKTYTF | TGTGCCAGCAGTTCGGCGGACAAGACCTACACCTTC
- | - | TRBJ2-1 | TRBV27 | CASKLPGQYNEQFF | TGTGCCAGCAAGTTACCGGGGCAATACAATGAGCAGTTCTTC
- | - | TRBJ1-5 | TRBV19 | CASSPRWGGEGNQPQHF | TGTGCCAGTAGTCCTAGATGGGGGGGCGAGGGCAATCAGCCCCAGCATTTT
- | - | TRBJ1-1 | TRBV7-2 | CASRASGWGETEAFF | TGTGCCAGCAGAGCTAGCGGGTGGGGTGAAACTGAAGCTTTCTTT
TRBD1 | - | TRBJ1-1 | TRBV2 | CASRVRDSENTEAFF | TGTGCCAGCAGGGTACGGGACAGCGAGAACACTGAAGCTTTCTTT
TRBD1 | - | TRBJ1-2 | TRBV5-6 | CASSLDGPGQAYGYTF | TGTGCCAGCAGCTTGGATGGACCGGGACAGGCCTATGGCTACACCTTC
- | - | TRBJ1-1 | TRBV7-2 | CASSLVTSTEAFF | TGTGCCAGCAGCTTAGTTACGTCCACTGAAGCTTTCTTT
TRBD2 | - | TRBJ2-1 | TRBV7-2 | CASSFTSGGVKSGGNEQFF | TGTGCCAGCAGCTTCACTAGCGGGGGGGTTAAAAGTGGAGGGAATGAGCAGTTCTTC
TRBD1 | - | TRBJ1-3 | TRBV7-2 | CASSLVQGGGNTIYF | TGTGCCAGCAGCTTAGTCCAGGGGGGAGGAAACACCATATATTTT
TRBD1 | - | TRBJ1-2 | TRBV27 | CASSLFSGQVANYGYTF | TGTGCCAGCAGCCTATTTTCGGGACAGGTGGCCAACTATGGCTACACCTTC
- | - | TRBJ1-1 | TRBV5-1 | CASSLNTGSTEAFF | TGCGCCAGCAGCTTGAACACAGGGAGCACTGAAGCTTTCTTT
TRBD2 | - | TRBJ2-1 | TRBV27 | CASSLRQRGADYNEQFF | TGTGCCAGCAGTTTAAGGCAGCGGGGGGCCGACTACAATGAGCAGTTCTTC
- | - | TRBJ1-2 | TRBV25-1 | CASRKTGGQYGYTF | TGTGCCAGCAGAAAAACCGGAGGGCAGTACGGCTACACCTTC
TRBD2 | - | TRBJ2-7 | TRBV6-5 | CASSRAGALGEQYF | TGTGCCAGCAGCCGAGCGGGAGCCCTCGGGGAGCAGTACTTC
- | - | TRBJ1-6 | TRBV11-2 | CASSQRDFSDSPLHF | TGTGCCAGCAGCCAAAGGGACTTCTCCGATTCACCCCTCCACTTT
- | - | TRBJ2-3 | TRBV10-3 | CAISDGSSTDTQYF | TGTGCCATCAGTGACGGCTCCAGCACAGATACGCAGTATTTT
TRBD2 | once | TRBJ2-5 | TRBV19 | CASSELAGNQETQYF | TGTGCCAGTAGTGAATTAGCGGGAAATCAAGAGACCCAGTACTTC
TRBD2 | - | TRBJ2-7 | TRBV29-1 | CSVRAPAGGDEQYF | TGCAGCGTGAGGGCCCCAGCGGGGGGGGACGAGCAGTACTTC
TRBD1 | - | TRBJ1-3 | TRBV28 | CASRTTGTGGNTIYF | TGTGCCAGCAGAACCACAGGGACAGGAGGAAACACCATATATTTT
- | - | TRBJ2-2 | TRBV7-2 | CASSPPRGNTGELFF | TGTGCCAGCAGCCCCCCTCGAGGCAACACCGGGGAGCTGTTTTTT
TRBD2 | once | TRBJ2-3 | TRBV5-1 | CASSWSSGSTDTQYF | TGCGCCAGCAGCTGGAGTAGCGGGAGCACAGATACGCAGTATTTT
TRBD2 | once | TRBJ2-7 | TRBV27 | CASRGSGRTYEQYF | TGTGCCAGCAGGGGTAGCGGGAGGACCTACGAGCAGTACTTC
- | - | TRBJ2-5 | TRBV5-1 | CASSGSGTKETQYF | TGCGCCAGCAGCGGGTCCGGGACAAAAGAGACCCAGTACTTC
TRBD1 | - | TRBJ1-2 | TRBV7-2 | CASTPAIGQGVYDGYTF | TGTGCCAGCACCCCGGCGATTGGACAGGGCGTGTATGATGGCTACACCTTC
TRBD2 | - | TRBJ2-1 | TRBV4-2 | CASSQAGTSSYNEQFF | TGTGCCAGCAGCCAGGCCGGGACTAGCTCCTACAATGAGCAGTTCTTC
- | - | TRBJ2-1 | TRBV2 | CASTQSRNNEQFF | TGTGCCAGCACTCAAAGCAGAAACAATGAGCAGTTCTTC
- | once | TRBJ2-7 | TRBV27 | CASSRDVENEQYF | TGTGCCAGCAGCCGGGACGTCGAGAACGAGCAGTACTTC
TRBD1 | - | TRBJ1-1 | TRBV5-1 | CASSLQLRTGDTEAFF | TGCGCCAGCAGCTTGCAGCTAAGGACAGGAGACACTGAAGCTTTCTTT
- | - | TRBJ2-7 | TRBV5-1 | CASSNGQTYEQYF | TGCGCCAGCAGCAATGGACAGACCTACGAGCAGTACTTC
TRBD1 | - | TRBJ1-6 | TRBV7-2 | CASSLGWAGGSPLHF | TGTGCCAGCAGCTTAGGGTGGGCAGGGGGTTCACCCCTCCACTTT
- | - | TRBJ2-2 | TRBV28 | CASTRAGRSTGELFF | TGTGCCAGCACAAGGGCAGGGAGGAGTACCGGGGAGCTGTTTTTT
TRBD1 | few | TRBJ1-4 | TRBV19 | CASRQGDEKLFF | TGTGCCAGTAGACAGGGGGATGAAAAACTGTTTTTT
TRBD2 | few | TRBJ2-3 | TRBV2 | CASSPSGGGDTQYF | TGTGCCAGCAGCCCCAGCGGGGGCGGAGATACGCAGTATTTT
TRBD2 | - | TRBJ2-3 | TRBV2 | CASSWTSGAGDTQYF | TGTGCCAGCAGCTGGACTAGCGGAGCGGGGGATACGCAGTATTTT
- | - | TRBJ1-2 | TRBV18 | CASSDRDSLEGGYTF | TGTGCCAGCTCAGATAGAGACTCCCTTGAAGGTGGCTACACCTTC
- | - | TRBJ1-5 | TRBV30 | CAWSRGSNQPQHF | TGTGCCTGGAGCAGGGGATCCAATCAGCCCCAGCATTTT
- | few | TRBJ1-6 | TRBV2 | CASSDQISPLHF | TGTGCCAGCAGTGACCAGATTTCACCCCTCCACTTT
- | - | TRBJ2-5 | TRBV7-7 | CASSLTRGLQETQYF | TGTGCTAGCAGCTTAACCAGGGGCTTACAAGAGACCCAGTACTTC
- | - | TRBJ2-6 | TRBV18 | CASSPSGANVLTF | TGTGCCAGCTCACCATCTGGGGCCAACGTCCTGACTTTC
- | - | TRBJ2-3 | TRBV2 | CASSVRWGSTDTQYF | TGTGCCAGCAGTGTCCGGTGGGGGAGCACAGATACGCAGTATTTT
TRBD1 | - | TRBJ2-1 | TRBV6-1 | CASSWDSYEQFF | TGTGCCAGCAGTTGGGACAGCTATGAGCAGTTCTTC
TRBD2 | - | TRBJ2-7 | TRBV6-6 | CASSYGGTSGAYEQYF | TGTGCCAGCAGTTACGGGGGGACTAGCGGGGCCTACGAGCAGTACTTC
- | - | TRBJ2-7 | TRBV6-6 | CASSPRVGTYEQYF | TGTGCCAGCAGCCCCAGAGTAGGGACCTACGAGCAGTACTTC
TRBD1 | - | TRBJ2-7 | TRBV2 | CASGRQGSSYEQYF | TGTGCCAGCGGTAGACAGGGGTCCTCCTACGAGCAGTACTTC
- | - | TRBJ1-5 | TRBV6-5 | CASTRDGQPQHF | TGTGCCAGCACCCGAGACGGGCAGCCCCAGCATTTT
TRBD2 | - | TRBJ2-1 | TRBV9 | CARPRTSGGPGDNEQFF | TGTGCCAGGCCTCGGACTAGCGGGGGGCCGGGTGACAATGAGCAGTTCTTC
- | - | TRBJ1-4 | TRBV30 | CAWDEGIGRKKLFF | TGTGCCTGGGACGAGGGAATAGGGCGAAAAAAACTGTTTTTT
- | - | TRBJ1-6 | TRBV19 | CASSIKTGGVWNSPLHF | TGTGCCAGTAGTATAAAGACAGGCGGTGTTTGGAATTCACCCCTCCACTTT
- | - | TRBJ2-4 | TRBV9 | CASSVGGDSLKNIQYF | TGTGCCAGCAGCGTGGGTGGAGACAGCCTCAAAAACATTCAGTACTTC
- | - | TRBJ2-7 | TRBV29-1 | CSATRGGDYEQYF | TGCAGCGCTACCCGCGGTGGGGACTACGAGCAGTACTTC
- | - | TRBJ1-2 | TRBV19 | CASSETAEYGYTF | TGTGCCAGTAGTGAGACCGCTGAGTATGGGTACACCTTC
- | - | TRBJ1-1 | TRBV10-1 | CASSESLGNTEAFF | TGCGCCAGCAGTGAGTCTCTAGGGAACACTGAAGCTTTCTTT
- | - | TRBJ2-7 | TRBV7-2 | CASSRRQTPYEQYF | TGTGCCAGCAGCCGCAGACAGACCCCCTACGAGCAGTACTTC
- | - | TRBJ2-2 | TRBV2 | CASSERGVAGELFF | TGTGCCAGCAGTGAAAGAGGGGTGGCCGGGGAGCTGTTTTTT